This TCR beta chain was captured by sequencing in a study of PD-L1 blockade in urothelial cancer. Study in general: Male sex and bladder-origin urothelial cancer were recorded for about 85% of the roughly 30 patients. Earlier, patients had received 0 to 3 chemotherapy regimens. The median number of T cells present in blood samples was 130,000 to 150,000.

The time point here: peripheral blood 6 weeks after treatment start. Germline V gives CDR1 SEHNR, CDR2 FQNEAQ (reference sequence). The CDR3 contains 13 residues. V lost 1 base, J lost 4 bases, and 5 bases lay in between. TCRdb keeps only in-frame clones here, not all; method: immunoSEQ multiplex PCR. The sample carries around 110,000 clones, 91% recorded once. The specimen was PBMCs, collected around atezolizumab (anti-PD-L1) treatment. The J gene is TRBJ2-1, the V gene TRBV7-9; the D gene is possibly TRBD1 (5 bases). The receptor was derived from a man aged 60 to 75 with urothelial cancer. The DNA of the CDR3 is TGTGCCAGCAGCTTAGGACAGTACAATGAGCAGTTCTTC. It is translated as CASSLGQYNEQFF.